Listed here are 23 T cell receptor beta chains from one sample, sequenced in a study of T cells in localized non-small cell lung cancer. The repertoire was sequenced with immunoSEQ multiplex PCR; TCRdb's copy has only in-frame clones and lacks some. Among 25,000 to 30,000 clones, roughly 84% were seen once, and the ten largest hold over 4.5%. The sequenced sample was peripheral blood mononuclear cells, obtained before any cancer treatment. These receptors were obtained from a man aged 35 to 69 with stage III lung adenocarcinoma.

This chain connects TRBV27 to TRBJ2-1, with TRBD2 as a possible D gene (6 bases). This CDR3 spans 13 amino acids. Germline V gene data show CDR1 as MNHEY and CDR2 as SMNVEV (reference sequence). The V gene lost 6 bases and the J gene lost 8 bases, with 14 bases spanning the gap. CDR3 nucleotide sequence: TGTGCCAGCAGGGAGGGCAGGCTCGATGAGCAGTTCTTC. Translation: CASREGRLDEQFF.

A word on this clone: The same CDR3 also results from other DNA sequences found in this sample. The V and J genes are TRBV19 and TRBJ2-6, with D hard to call. Germline values: CDR1 LNHDA, CDR2 SQIVND (reference sequence). This CDR3 spans 12 amino acids. Trimming stripped 6 bases from V and 11 bases from J, with 11 bases between. The CDR3 DNA reads TGTGCCAGTAGAGCGTATGGGGACGTCCTGACTTTC. This encodes CASRAYGDVLTF.

This chain uses TRBV7-6 with TRBJ2-7, with D unresolved. Trimming took off 5 bases at V and 4 bases at J, with 9 bases between the two ends. The CDR3 contains 12 residues. Germline CDR1 reads SGHVS; CDR2 reads FNYEAQ. CDR3 bases: TGTGCCAGCAGCCCGGGTCGGTACGAGCAGTACTTC. Translated, it gives CASSPGRYEQYF.

CDR3 residues: CATSRDRGNYEQYF. The DNA of the CDR3 is TGTGCCACCAGCAGAGATCGGGGAAATTACGAGCAGTACTTC. The chain combines TRBV15 with TRBJ2-7; perhaps TRBD2 as D (5 bases). V was clipped by 0 bases and J by 4 bases, with 10 bases between them. The germline V gene has CDR1 LNHNV and CDR2 YYDKDF (reference sequence). This CDR3 is built from 14 residues.

This chain joins TRBV4-1 and TRBJ2-5, with 11 nucleotides matching TRBD1. V trimming: 0 bases; J trimming: 5 bases; junction bases outside the gene matches: 8. CDR3 length: 17 amino acids. CDR1 and CDR2 (germline): MGHRA, YSYEKL. CDR3 sequence: CASSQELGTGGRETQYF. CDR3 DNA sequence: TGCGCCAGCAGCCAAGAATTAGGGACAGGGGGGCGGGAGACCCAGTACTTC.

The chain joins TRBV29-1 to TRBJ2-2, with D possibly called TRBD1 or TRBD2 (6 bases each). Germline V gene data show CDR1 as SQVTM and CDR2 as ANQGSEA. The CDR3 totals 14 residues. V lost 4 bases, J lost 0 bases, and 9 bases lay in between. CDR3 coding DNA: TGCAGCGTTGGGGGGGCCGCGAACACCGGGGAGCTGTTTTTT. Protein: CSVGGAANTGELFF.

This chain joins TRBV5-1 and TRBJ2-3; D gene unclear. CDR1 SGHRS and CDR2 YFSETQ come from the germline V gene. Trimming took off 3 bases at V and 2 bases at J, with 7 bases between the two ends. There are 13 residues in the CDR3. The DNA of the CDR3 is TGCGCCAGCAGCTCTCCGGTCACAGATACGCAGTATTTT. Translating gives CASSSPVTDTQYF.

In its sample, this clone was seen a few times. V and J are TRBV5-1 and TRBJ1-3; no definite D call. CDR3 size: 13 residues. Germline CDR1 is SGHRS and CDR2 is YFSETQ. V gave up 4 bases and J gave up 4 bases, with 9 bases separating them. CDR3 in amino acids: CASSVDGGNTIYF. CDR3 DNA sequence: TGCGCCAGCAGCGTGGACGGAGGAAACACCATATATTTT.

This rearrangement joins TRBV5-1 to TRBJ2-5, with 9 bases matching TRBD2. The CDR3 extends over 16 amino acids. Germline V CDR1 and CDR2: SGHRS, YFSETQ. V shed 3 bases, J shed 5 bases, and the junction held 11 bases outside the gene matches. This CDR3 reads CASSSGSSGAGETQYF. The DNA of the CDR3 is TGCGCCAGCAGCTCGGGGTCTAGCGGGGCCGGGGAGACCCAGTACTTC. Looking up the rest from reference TRBV5-1 and TRBJ2-5 gives the full variable domain: KAGVTQTPRYLIKTRGQQVTLSCSPISGHRSVSWYQQTPGQGLQFLFEYFSETQRNKGNFPGRFSGRQFSNSRSEMNVSTLELGDSALYLCASSSGSSGAGETQYFGPGTRLLVL.

The V gene is TRBV4-2, the J gene TRBJ2-3, with 8 bases aligning to TRBD2. Trimming cost V 2 bases and J 2 bases; bases outside gene matches: 3. The CDR3 has 15 residues. Germline loops: CDR1 LGHNA, CDR2 YNFKEQ. The DNA for the CDR3 is TGTGCCAGCAGCCAAACGGGACTAGACACAGATACGCAGTATTTT. Translated: CASSQTGLDTDTQYF.

The rearrangement joins TRBV5-1 to TRBJ2-5; 10 nucleotides match TRBD2. This CDR3 contains 14 residues. The germline gives CDR1 SGHRS, CDR2 YFSETQ. Unmatched junction bases numbered 6, after V lost 5 bases and J lost 5 bases. CDR3 region: CASRSGGALETQYF. DNA for the CDR3: TGCGCCAGCAGAAGCGGGGGGGCTTTGGAGACCCAGTACTTC.

The chain has TRBV7-9 and TRBJ1-6; D unclear. The CDR3 is made up of 15 amino acids. The germline V gene encodes CDR1 SEHNR and CDR2 FQNEAQ (reference sequence). V was pared by 0 bases and J by 3 bases, with 6 bases between. The chain's CDR3 is CASSLAGNYNSPLHF. In DNA, the CDR3 is TGTGCCAGCAGCTTAGCAGGGAACTATAATTCACCCCTCCACTTT. The whole variable domain, remainder taken from reference TRBV7-9 and TRBJ1-6, is DTGVSQNPRHKITKRGQNVTFRCDPISEHNRLYWYRQTLGQGPEFLTYFQNEAQLEKSRLLSDRFSAERPKGSFSTLEIQRTEQGDSAMYLCASSLAGNYNSPLHFGNGTRLTVT.

The rearrangement uses TRBV5-1 and TRBJ2-2; D gene unclear. V shed 4 bases and J shed 5 bases, with 15 bases lying between them. This CDR3 has 15 residues. Germline V lookup: CDR1 SGHRS, CDR2 YFSETQ. CDR3 sequence: CASSPLRVDTGELFF. CDR3 bases: TGCGCCAGCAGCCCCCTTCGAGTAGATACCGGGGAGCTGTTTTTT.

The CDR3 is CASSLTPGTVNIQYF. DNA for the CDR3: TGTGCCAGTAGTTTGACTCCCGGGACAGTAAACATTCAGTACTTC. The J gene is TRBJ2-4, the V gene TRBV19; 7 bases match TRBD1. There are 15 residues in the CDR3. CDR1 and CDR2 from the germline V gene are LNHDA and SQIVND (reference sequence). The trim removed 5 bases at V and 6 bases at J, leaving 10 bases unmatched.

This chain uses TRBV28 with TRBJ1-1; no definite D call. Deletions cut 2 bases from V and 0 bases from J, with 10 bases between. Germline lookup yields CDR1 MDHEN and CDR2 SYDVKM. This CDR3 has 15 amino acids. The CDR3 reads CASSLVYLLNTEAFF. The CDR3 nucleotides read TGTGCCAGCAGTTTAGTATATTTATTGAACACTGAAGCTTTCTTT.

This sequence joins TRBV18 and TRBJ1-5; no reliable D call. The ends were cut back, 0 bases at V and 3 bases at J, with 9 bases in the middle. Germline CDR1 KGHSH, CDR2 LQKENI. This CDR3 has 15 residues. The CDR3 loop reads CASSPPGQVNQPQHF. The CDR3, as DNA: TGTGCCAGCTCACCACCGGGCCAGGTCAATCAGCCCCAGCATTTT. The whole variable domain, remainder taken from reference TRBV18 and TRBJ1-5, is NAGVMQNPRHLVRRRGQEARLRCSPMKGHSHVYWYRQLPEEGLKFMVYLQKENIIDESGMPKERFSAEFPKEGPSILRIQQVVRGDSAAYFCASSPPGQVNQPQHFGDGTRLSIL.

This rearrangement joins TRBV27 to TRBJ2-2, with 7 bases that match TRBD1. Germline V gene lookup returns CDR1 MNHEY and CDR2 SMNVEV (reference sequence). The CDR3 covers 14 residues. J gave up 5 bases and V 5 bases, and 5 bases lay outside the gene matches. This CDR3 is CASSTTGLTGELFF. CDR3 nucleotide sequence: TGTGCCAGCAGTACGACAGGGTTGACCGGGGAGCTGTTTTTT.

This chain joins TRBV7-9 and TRBJ1-4, with D hard to call. Germline V lookup: CDR1 SEHNR, CDR2 FQNEAQ (reference sequence). This CDR3 has 16 amino acids. With 4 bases removed from V and 5 bases from J, the gap between germline ends came to 17 bases. In DNA form, the CDR3 reads TGTGCCAGCAGCTCCCTCGGGCGGGGAGGGAATGAAAAACTGTTTTTT. It codes for CASSSLGRGGNEKLFF.

In DNA, the CDR3 is TGTGCCAGCAGAACCCGAGGGGGGGAACGGGAGTTTCCAGATACGCAGTATTTT. As protein: CASRTRGGEREFPDTQYF. The V and J genes are TRBV7-9 and TRBJ2-3, with D possibly TRBD2 on 7 matching bases. V was clipped by 6 bases and J by 4 bases, with 26 bases between them. This CDR3 is 18 amino acids long. The germline gives CDR1 SEHNR, CDR2 FQNEAQ (reference sequence).

The chain joins TRBV14 to TRBJ1-5; D gene ambiguous. The germline V and J ends were trimmed by 4 bases and 5 bases, with 9 bases remaining between them. Germline values: CDR1 SGHDN, CDR2 FVKESK. The CDR3 runs to 13 residues. The CDR3 loop reads CASSRGSDQPQHF. CDR3 sequence (DNA): TGTGCCAGCAGCCGCGGGTCGGATCAGCCCCAGCATTTT.

V is TRBV6-5 and J is TRBJ1-2; unclear D gene. Germline V gives CDR1 MNHEY, CDR2 SVGAGI. The CDR3 runs 16 residues. Trimming removed 4 bases from V and 4 bases from J, with 19 bases in between. The CDR3 DNA is TGTGCCAGCAGTTCCTCGGGAAACCGGGCTTCCTATGGCTACACCTTC. Its translation: CASSSSGNRASYGYTF.

The CDR3 loop reads CSVETAPGGWNEQYF. CDR3 in DNA: TGCAGCGTTGAAACAGCCCCAGGGGGCTGGAACGAGCAGTACTTC. The V gene is TRBV29-1, the J gene TRBJ2-7; 8 bases line up with TRBD1. The CDR3 has 15 amino acids. Trimming cost V 2 bases and J 5 bases; bases outside gene matches: 11. Per the germline V gene, CDR1 is SQVTM and CDR2 is ANQGSEA.

The chain employs TRBV25-1 and TRBJ2-5, with D unresolved. Germline assignment: CDR1 MGHDK and CDR2 SYGVNS. This CDR3 contains 12 residues. Trimming removed 6 bases at V and 1 base at J, with 6 bases between. CDR3 residues: CASRLRQETQYF. The CDR3 nucleotides are TGTGCCAGCAGGCTGCGCCAAGAGACCCAGTACTTC.